One T cell receptor (beta chain) is described in this entry. Its antigen remains unidentified. Per-base qualities were not stored, and no clone one base away is much larger. In the multiplex PCR, 52 forward TRBV primers and 13 reverse TRBJ primers were used, and assay-based and computational corrections were applied for amplification bias. Rearranged TRB loci were amplified from genomic DNA by multiplex PCR within the immunoSEQ assay. An Illumina HiSeq platform was used to sequence the TRB amplicons. In the authors' own workflow: Custom algorithms error-filtered the raw sequences and aligned the raw sequences to reference gene sequences, after which the immunoSEQ online tools were used for analysis. The frequencies of productive and nonproductive TRB rearrangements were evaluated among unique sequences as well as among total sequences. The likelihood of self-reactivity was estimated by examining two features, hydrophobicity and amino acid composition, of TRB CDR3 positions 6 and 7. Prism software was used to run t tests, Mann-Whitney tests or two-way ANOVA for comparisons between groups. TCRdb limited this immuneACCESS table to in-frame rearrangements with V and J called. A share of clones is missing; checked studies link under half to unresolved V genes, and the rest is unexplained. Clonal size and the V and J genes are those of that table, whereas D and trimming came from the DNA. In this sample the table shows roughly 32,000 clones, about 91% of which occur a single time. The ten top clones hold about 2.4% of the sample.

CDR3 length: 14 amino acids, cysteine to phenylalanine. Only CDR3 DNA is held: 42 bases, read in frame from base 1. Via the germline V gene (reference sequence), CDR1 is SEHNR and CDR2 FQNEAQ. V is trimmed back by 5 bases and J by 4 bases, and the junction contains 7 bases that no gene match accounts for. The sample belongs to a study of regulatory T cells (dated by TCRdb to the late 2010s). With regard to the full study: The study compared T-cell receptor beta repertoires of sorted regulatory, conventional CD4+ and CD8+ T cells between CD3G-deficient patients and healthy controls.

Study-wide conclusions, independent of this receptor: Patient repertoires showed restricted unique TRB V-J pairs and skewed V and J gene usage, most marked in regulatory T cells. Enrichment for hydrophobic residues at CDR3 positions 6 and 7 was found in conventional CD4+ T cells from CD3G-deficient patients, suggesting more self-reactive specificities.

Evidence of autoimmunity was present in all CD3G-deficient patients, and the autoimmunity was more severe in two of the patients. At the time of testing, the patients were between 2 and 39 years old, and their CD4+ and CD8+ T cells had reduced naive proportions and increased memory proportions. CD4+ cells were FACS-sorted into CD25-high CD127-low regulatory T cells and CD25-low CD127-high conventional CD4+ T cells. The patient group comprised about 6 individuals with CD3G deficiency. An international network of physicians across the United States, Europe and Asia provided the patient samples and clinical data. Peripheral blood mononuclear cells were isolated by Ficoll density separation.

The sequence came from a young adult with CD3G deficiency. The chain employs TRBV7-9 and TRBJ2-7, and 8 junctional nucleotides match TRBD1. Sequenced input: conventional CD4+ T cells sorted from blood. For the CDR3, the sequence is CASSTDRAPYEQYF. The sequenced DNA: TGTGCCAGCAGCACGGACAGGGCACCATACGAGCAGTACTTC.